This T cell receptor (beta chain) was captured by sequencing in a study of T-cell memory formation after mild COVID-19. Germline-derived CDR1 and CDR2 are SGHVS and FQNEAQ. V was trimmed by 3 bases and J by 5 bases, leaving 18 bases between them. This CDR3 region has 16 residues. TCRdb used MiXCR to reprocess the 5' RACE reads, holding one entry per CDR3 protein. The table has 350,000 to 500,000 distinct CDR3 sequences, more than 15% seen once. The sample consisted of PBMCs or a T cell subset sorted from them (not recorded which). This receptor was obtained from a man between 18 and 29 years old who had mild COVID-19 (a few samples of this study predate the infection). Cell type and time point are not known. This chain joins TRBV7-8 and TRBJ2-3; a possible D gene is TRBD2 (7 bases). DNA for the CDR3: TGTGCCAGCAGCTTCCTCCGGGGGGCGCCTAAAGATACGCAGTATTTT. Its protein is CASSFLRGAPKDTQYF.